The entry below gives a single T cell receptor beta chain sequence along with its context. Antigen: not known. This sample was taken from a study of blood T cells in healthy people across ages. Then a second PCR, running roughly 7 to 12 cycles, was carried out with a sample-barcoded 5' primer and a J-beta primer mix. TCRdb ran MiXCR on the 5' RACE reads and lists one entry per CDR3 protein. The table records roughly 1,800,000 distinct CDR3 sequences, around 50% of them present only once. There are 18 residues in the CDR3. Between the trimmed V and J ends, which lost 2 bases and 5 bases, there was a span of 24 bases. The germline V gene encodes CDR1 MGHRA and CDR2 YSYEKL. Study-wide points: Compared with aged donors, long-lived donors showed fewer expanded clones, suggesting selection. The lack of PBMC sorting stopped any conclusive naive versus antigen-experienced comparison. Investigators treated diversity estimates from one million T cells as underestimates. It was not known whether donors were CMV positive (a possible confounder of expanded clonotype changes).

V and J are TRBV4-1 and TRBJ1-1; tentative D call: TRBD1 (5 bases). The clonotype originates from a woman between 35 and 50 years old in good health. Sequenced material: blood. The CDR3 protein is CASSQPPGQGSKKTEAFF. Written as DNA, the CDR3 is TGCGCCAGCAGCCAACCCCCGGGGCAGGGCTCGAAAAAAACTGAAGCTTTCTTT.